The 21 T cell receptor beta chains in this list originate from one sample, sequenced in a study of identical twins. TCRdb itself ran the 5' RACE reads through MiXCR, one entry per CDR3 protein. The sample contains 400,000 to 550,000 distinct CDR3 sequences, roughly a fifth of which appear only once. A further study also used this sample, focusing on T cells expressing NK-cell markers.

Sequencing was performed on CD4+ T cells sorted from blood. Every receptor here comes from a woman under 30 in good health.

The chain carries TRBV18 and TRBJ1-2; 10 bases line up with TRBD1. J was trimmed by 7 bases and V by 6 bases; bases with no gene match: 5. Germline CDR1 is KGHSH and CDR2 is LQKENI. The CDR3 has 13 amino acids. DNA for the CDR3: TGTGCCAGCTCCCCAGACAGGGGGCCTGGCTACACCTTC. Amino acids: CASSPDRGPGYTF.

This CDR3 reads CATRQADTDTQYF. The CDR3 DNA is TGTGCCACCCGCCAGGCGGACACAGATACGCAGTATTTT. The chain links TRBV10-3 to TRBJ2-3; the D is unclear. CDR1 ENHRY and CDR2 SYGVKD come from the germline V gene. The CDR3 consists of 13 residues. V lost 10 bases and J lost 2, with 13 bases in between.

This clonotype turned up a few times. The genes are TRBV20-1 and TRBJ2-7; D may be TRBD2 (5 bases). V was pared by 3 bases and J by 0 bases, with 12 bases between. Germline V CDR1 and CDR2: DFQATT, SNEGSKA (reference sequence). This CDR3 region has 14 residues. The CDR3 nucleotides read TGCAGTGCTAGCGAGGCGGGCGCCTCCTACGAGCAGTACTTC. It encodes CSASEAGASYEQYF.

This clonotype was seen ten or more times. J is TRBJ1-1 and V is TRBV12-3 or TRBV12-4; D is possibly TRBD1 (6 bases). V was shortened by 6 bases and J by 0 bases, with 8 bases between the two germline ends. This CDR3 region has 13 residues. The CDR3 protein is CASSGQMNTEAFF. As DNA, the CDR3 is TGTGCCAGCAGCGGACAGATGAACACTGAAGCTTTCTTT.

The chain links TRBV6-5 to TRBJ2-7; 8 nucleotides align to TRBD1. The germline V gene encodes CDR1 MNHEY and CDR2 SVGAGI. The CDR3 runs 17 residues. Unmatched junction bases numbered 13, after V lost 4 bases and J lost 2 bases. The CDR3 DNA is TGTGCCAGCAGTTTTGCCGTCGGGACAGGTAAAGCCTACGAGCAGTACTTC. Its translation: CASSFAVGTGKAYEQYF.

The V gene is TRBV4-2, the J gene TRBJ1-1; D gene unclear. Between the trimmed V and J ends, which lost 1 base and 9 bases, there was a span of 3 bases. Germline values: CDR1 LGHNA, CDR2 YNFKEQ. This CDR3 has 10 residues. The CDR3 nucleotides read TGTGCCAGCAGCCAAGGTAAAGCTTTCTTT. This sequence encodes CASSQGKAFF.

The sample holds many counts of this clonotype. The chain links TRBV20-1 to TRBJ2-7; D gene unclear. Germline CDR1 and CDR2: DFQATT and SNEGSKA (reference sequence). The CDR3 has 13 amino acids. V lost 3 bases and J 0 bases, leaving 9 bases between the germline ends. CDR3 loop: CSARAESSYEQYF. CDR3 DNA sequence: TGCAGTGCTAGGGCAGAGAGCTCCTACGAGCAGTACTTC.

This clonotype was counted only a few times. Here the CDR3 DNA reads TGCGCCAGCAGCCAAGAAGGTCTCACGGGTGTGCAGTATTTT. It specifies CASSQEGLTGVQYF. The rearrangement links TRBV4-3 to TRBJ2-3; no definite D call. CDR1 LGHNA and CDR2 YSLEER come from the germline V gene. This CDR3 comprises 14 residues. Between the trimmed V and J ends, which lost 0 bases and 11 bases, there was a span of 15 bases.

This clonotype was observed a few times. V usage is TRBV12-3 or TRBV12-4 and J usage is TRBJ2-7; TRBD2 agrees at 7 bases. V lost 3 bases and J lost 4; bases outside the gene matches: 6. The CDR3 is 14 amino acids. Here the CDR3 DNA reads TGTGCCAGCAGTTTTCTGAGGGGAGGGTACGAGCAGTACTTC. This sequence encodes CASSFLRGGYEQYF.

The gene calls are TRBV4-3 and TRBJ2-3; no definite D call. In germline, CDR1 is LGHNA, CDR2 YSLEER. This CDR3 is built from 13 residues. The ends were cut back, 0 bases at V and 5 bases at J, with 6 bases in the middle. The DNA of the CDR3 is TGCGCCAGCAGCCAAGAGTCTCGAGATACGCAGTATTTT. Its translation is CASSQESRDTQYF.

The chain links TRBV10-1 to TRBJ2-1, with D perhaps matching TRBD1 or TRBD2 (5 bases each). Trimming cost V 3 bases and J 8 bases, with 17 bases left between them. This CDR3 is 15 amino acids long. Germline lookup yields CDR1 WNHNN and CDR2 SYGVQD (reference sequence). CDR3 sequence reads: CASSDSRGWIDEQFF. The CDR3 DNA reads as TGCGCCAGCAGTGACTCGAGGGGCTGGATCGATGAGCAGTTCTTC.

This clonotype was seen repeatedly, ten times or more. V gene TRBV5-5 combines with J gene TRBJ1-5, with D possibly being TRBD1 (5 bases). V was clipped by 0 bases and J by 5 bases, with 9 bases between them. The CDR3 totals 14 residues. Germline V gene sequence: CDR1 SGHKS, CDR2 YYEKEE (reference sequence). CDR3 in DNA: TGTGCCAGCAGCTTGGACGGGGCCGATCAGCCCCAGCATTTT. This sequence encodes CASSLDGADQPQHF.

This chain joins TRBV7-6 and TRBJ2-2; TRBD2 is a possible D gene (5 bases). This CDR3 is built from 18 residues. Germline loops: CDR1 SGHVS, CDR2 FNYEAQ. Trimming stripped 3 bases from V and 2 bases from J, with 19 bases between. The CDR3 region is CASSFISVSSGNTGELFF. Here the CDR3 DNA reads TGTGCCAGCAGCTTTATTTCCGTTTCCAGCGGTAACACCGGGGAGCTGTTTTTT.

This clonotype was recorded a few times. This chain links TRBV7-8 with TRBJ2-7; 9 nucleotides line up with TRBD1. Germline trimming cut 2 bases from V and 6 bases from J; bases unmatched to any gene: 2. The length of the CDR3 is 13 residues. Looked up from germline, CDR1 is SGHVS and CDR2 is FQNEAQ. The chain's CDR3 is CASSLQTGGEQYF. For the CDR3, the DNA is TGTGCCAGCAGCTTACAGACAGGGGGCGAGCAGTACTTC.

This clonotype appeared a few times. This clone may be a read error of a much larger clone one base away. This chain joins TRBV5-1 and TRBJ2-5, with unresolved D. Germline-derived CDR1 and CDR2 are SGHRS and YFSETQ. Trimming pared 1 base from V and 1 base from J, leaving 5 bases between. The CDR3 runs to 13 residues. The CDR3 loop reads CASSLHSQETQYF. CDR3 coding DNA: TGCGCCAGCAGCTTGCACAGCCAAGAGACCCAGTACTTC.

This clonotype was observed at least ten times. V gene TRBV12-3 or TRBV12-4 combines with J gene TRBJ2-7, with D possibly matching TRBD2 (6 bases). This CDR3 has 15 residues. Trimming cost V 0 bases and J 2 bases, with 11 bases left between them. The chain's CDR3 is CASSLAQGLTYEQYF. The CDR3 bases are TGTGCCAGCAGTTTAGCGCAGGGACTTACCTACGAGCAGTACTTC.

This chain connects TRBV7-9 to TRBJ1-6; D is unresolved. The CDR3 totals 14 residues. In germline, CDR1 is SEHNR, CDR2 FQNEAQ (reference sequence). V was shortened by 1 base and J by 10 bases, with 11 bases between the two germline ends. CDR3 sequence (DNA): TGTGCCAGCAGCTTAGTTCGGGTTGGGTCACCCCTCCACTTT. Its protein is CASSLVRVGSPLHF. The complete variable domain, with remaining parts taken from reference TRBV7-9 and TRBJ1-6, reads DTGVSQNPRHKITKRGQNVTFRCDPISEHNRLYWYRQTLGQGPEFLTYFQNEAQLEKSRLLSDRFSAERPKGSFSTLEIQRTEQGDSAMYLCASSLVRVGSPLHFGNGTRLTVT.

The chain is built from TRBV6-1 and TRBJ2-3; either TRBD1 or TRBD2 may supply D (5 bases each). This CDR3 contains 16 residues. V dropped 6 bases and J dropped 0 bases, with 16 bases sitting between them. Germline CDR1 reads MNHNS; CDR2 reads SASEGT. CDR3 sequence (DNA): TGTGCCAGCAGCCTTGGGGGAGCGGCTAGCACAGATACGCAGTATTTT. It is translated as CASSLGGAASTDTQYF.

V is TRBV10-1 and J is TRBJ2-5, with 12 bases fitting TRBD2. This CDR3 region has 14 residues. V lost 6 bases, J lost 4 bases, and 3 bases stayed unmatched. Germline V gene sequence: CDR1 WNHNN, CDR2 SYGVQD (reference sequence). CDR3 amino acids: CASSMTSGGETQYF. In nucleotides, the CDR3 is TGCGCCAGCAGCATGACTAGCGGGGGAGAGACCCAGTACTTC.

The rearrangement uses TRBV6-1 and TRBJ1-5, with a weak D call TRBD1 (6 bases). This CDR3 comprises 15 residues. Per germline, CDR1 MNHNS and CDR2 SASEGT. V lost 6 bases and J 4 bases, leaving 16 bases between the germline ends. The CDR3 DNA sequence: TGTGCCAGCAGCTCTGGAGGGGGGATGAATCAGCCCCAGCATTTT. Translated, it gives CASSSGGGMNQPQHF.

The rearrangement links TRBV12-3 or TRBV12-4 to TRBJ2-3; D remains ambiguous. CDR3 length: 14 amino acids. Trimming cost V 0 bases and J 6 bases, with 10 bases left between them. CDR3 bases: TGTGCCAGCAGTTTAGCGCTTGTGGGGGATACGCAGTATTTT. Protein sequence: CASSLALVGDTQYF.